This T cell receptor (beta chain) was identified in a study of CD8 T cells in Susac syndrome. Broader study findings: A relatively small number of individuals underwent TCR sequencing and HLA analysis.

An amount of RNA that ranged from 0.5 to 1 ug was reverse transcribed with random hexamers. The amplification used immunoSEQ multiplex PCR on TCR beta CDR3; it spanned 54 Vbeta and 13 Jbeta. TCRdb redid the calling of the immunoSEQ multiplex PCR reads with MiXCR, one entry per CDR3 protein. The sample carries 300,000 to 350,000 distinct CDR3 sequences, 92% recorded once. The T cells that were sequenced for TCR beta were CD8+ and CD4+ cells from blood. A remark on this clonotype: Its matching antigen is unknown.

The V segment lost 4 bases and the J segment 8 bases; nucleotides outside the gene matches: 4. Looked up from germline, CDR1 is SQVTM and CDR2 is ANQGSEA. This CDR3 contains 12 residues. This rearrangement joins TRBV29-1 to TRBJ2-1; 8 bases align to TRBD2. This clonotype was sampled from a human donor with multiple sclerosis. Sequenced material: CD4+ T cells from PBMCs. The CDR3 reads CSVGTSFDEQFF. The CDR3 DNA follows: TGCAGCGTTGGGACTAGCTTCGATGAGCAGTTCTTC.